Given below is one TCR beta chain in context. The antigen is not known. This specimen comes from a study of cytomegalovirus exposure and HLA in healthy donors. General study results and limits: It was likely that a cluster of highly shared sequence variants was a sequencing artifact. A later analysis reportedly found fewer N-insertions in an Asian-associated ancestry cluster than the roughly 680-donor mean. It emerged from a later analysis that several of the most significant clusters appeared to be linked to common viral pathogens.

In the PCR, 60 Vbeta and 13 Jbeta primers were used. The method was immunoSEQ multiplex PCR; TCRdb's version includes in-frame clones alone and lacks a portion of them. The sample lists roughly 180,000 clones; 84% were seen once. Sequencing used PBMCs. This sequence was found in a boy between 10 and 17 years old in good health and CMV-seronegative.

DNA of the CDR3: TGTGCCTGGAGTTATAGCGGGAGCGGGACCCAGTACTTC. Amino acids: CAWSYSGSGTQYF. J is TRBJ2-5 and V is TRBV30, with 9 bases aligning to TRBD2. From germline, CDR1 is GTSNPN and CDR2 SVGIG (reference sequence). V lost 2 bases to trimming and J lost 7 bases; unmatched junction nucleotides: 5. CDR3 size: 13 residues.